The 16 T cell receptor beta chains presented below share a single source sample, sequenced in a study of cytomegalovirus exposure and HLA in healthy donors. Primers included in the PCR were 60 Vbeta and 13 Jbeta primers. Profiling relied on immunoSEQ multiplex PCR, and the TCRdb table lists in-frame clones only, not all of them. Of some 140,000 clones listed, around 72% are singletons. Sequenced: PBMCs. All receptors derive from a woman aged 40-49 years in good health and CMV-seronegative.

The rearrangement links TRBV11-2 to TRBJ2-6; D remains unclear. The CDR3 contains 15 residues. Germline loops: CDR1 SGHAT, CDR2 FQNNGV. V was cut by 1 base and J by 3 bases, with 7 bases left in between. CDR3: CASSLGGVGANVLTF. The DNA of the CDR3 is TGTGCCAGCAGCTTAGGAGGCGTTGGGGCCAACGTCCTGACTTTC.

This clone was seen only a few times. The V gene is TRBV7-6, the J gene TRBJ1-1, with TRBD1 as a possible D gene (5 bases). V lost 3 bases and J lost 4, with 9 bases in between. Germline CDR1 is SGHVS and CDR2 is FNYEAQ. The CDR3 is 13 amino acids. The CDR3 nucleotides are TGTGCCAGCAGCTTTGGGGGGTCCACTGAAGCTTTCTTT. It yields the protein CASSFGGSTEAFF. Complete variable domain (other parts from reference TRBV7-6 and TRBJ1-1): GAGVSQSPRYKVTKRGQDVALRCDPISGHVSLYWYRQALGQGPEFLTYFNYEAQQDKSGLPNDRFSAERPEGSISTLTIQRTEQRDSAMYRCASSFGGSTEAFFGQGTRLTVV.

The chain carries TRBV6-4 and TRBJ2-2; 8 nucleotides match TRBD1. The CDR3 covers 14 residues. Germline loops: CDR1 MRHNA, CDR2 SNTAGT. Germline trimming cut 5 bases from V and 5 bases from J; bases unmatched to any gene: 4. The CDR3 DNA follows: TGTGCCAGCAGTCCGGACAGGGTAACCGGGGAGCTGTTTTTT. This codes for CASSPDRVTGELFF.

The gene calls are TRBV2 and TRBJ1-2; D is ambiguous. The CDR3 sequence is 16 residues long. V gave up 7 bases and J gave up 3 bases, with 21 bases separating them. Germline values: CDR1 SNHLY, CDR2 FYNNEI. CDR3 sequence (DNA): TGTGCCAGCACCCGCGGTCCCGGCGGATCTGACTATGGCTACACCTTC. Residues: CASTRGPGGSDYGYTF.

The gene calls are TRBV18 and TRBJ2-7; the match to TRBD1 covers 10 bases. V lost 4 bases and J lost 6; bases outside the gene matches: 6. The CDR3 spans 14 residues. Per germline, CDR1 KGHSH and CDR2 LQKENI. The CDR3 sequence is CASSLVTGGSEQYV. The CDR3 DNA reads TGTGCCAGCTCACTGGTGACAGGGGGCAGCGAGCAGTACGTC.

The chain recombines TRBV19 with TRBJ2-5; 7 bases are a match to TRBD1. Trimming took 5 bases from V and 5 from J; bases not matched to a gene: 8. Germline assignment: CDR1 LNHDA and CDR2 SQIVND (reference sequence). The CDR3 loop spans 14 amino acids. The CDR3 sequence: CASSSGGYGETQYF. CDR3 DNA sequence: TGTGCCAGTAGTTCAGGGGGTTACGGGGAGACCCAGTACTTC.

V and J are TRBV2 and TRBJ2-2; 7 nucleotides align to TRBD2. V was pared by 2 bases and J by 1 base, with 4 bases of the junction left unmatched. CDR1 is SNHLY, CDR2 FYNNEI, per germline. There are 16 residues in the CDR3. CDR3 sequence reads: CASSENTGGNTGELFF. CDR3 sequence (DNA): TGTGCCAGCAGTGAAAATACGGGGGGGAACACCGGGGAGCTGTTTTTT.

The rearrangement links TRBV4-1 to TRBJ2-6; 8 nucleotides line up with TRBD1. With 1 base clipped from V and 2 bases from J, the junction kept 13 bases outside the gene matches. Germline V lookup: CDR1 MGHRA, CDR2 YSYEKL. The CDR3 runs 20 residues. CDR3 sequence reads: CASSQAAGQGSDPGANVLTF. The CDR3 DNA reads TGCGCCAGCAGCCAAGCCGCCGGACAGGGATCGGATCCTGGGGCCAACGTCCTGACTTTC.

Here the CDR3 DNA reads TGTGCCAGCAGCTTAGGTGCGGAGAACACTGAAGCTTTCTTT. It codes for CASSLGAENTEAFF. The chain recombines TRBV7-9 with TRBJ1-1; D is uncertain. Per germline, CDR1 SEHNR and CDR2 FQNEAQ (reference sequence). The CDR3 covers 14 residues. The V and J ends lost 1 base and 1 base respectively, with 7 bases between them.

This clone occurred a few times. The chain uses TRBV21-1 and TRBJ2-7; the table's D call, TRBD1, was not checked against the DNA. TRBV21-1 is tagged as a pseudogene. The CDR3 totals 15 residues. In DNA, the CDR3 is TGTGCCAGCAGCACTCCTTACGGGGACAGATGGGAGCAGTACGTC. This sequence encodes CASSTPYGDRWEQYV.

This chain links TRBV5-6 with TRBJ2-7, with 7 bases that match TRBD1. With V trimmed by 4 bases and J by 2 bases, 12 bases remained unmatched. The length of the CDR3 is 16 residues. Germline V gives CDR1 SGHDT, CDR2 YYEEEE. The CDR3 nucleotides read TGTGCCAGCAGCGACACTGGACAGGCCCGCACCTACGAGCAGTACTTC. It yields the protein CASSDTGQARTYEQYF.

This chain links TRBV6-5 with TRBJ1-1; 7 bases map to TRBD1. Germline CDR1 is MNHEY and CDR2 is SVGAGI. V trimming: 6 bases; J trimming: 1 base; junction bases outside the gene matches: 5. The CDR3 has 14 amino acids. The CDR3 region is CASRIQGQNTEAFF. The CDR3 nucleotides are TGTGCCAGCAGGATACAGGGGCAGAACACTGAAGCTTTCTTT.

The rearrangement uses TRBV28 and TRBJ2-6; D might be TRBD2 (6 bases). Trimming stripped 3 bases from V and 0 bases from J, with 15 bases between. The CDR3 contains 18 residues. Germline V gene data show CDR1 as MDHEN and CDR2 as SYDVKM. CDR3 in DNA: TGTGCCAGCAGTTTGATAGGGCGGAGGGGCTCTGGGGCCAACGTCCTGACTTTC. This encodes CASSLIGRRGSGANVLTF. The full variable domain, in which reference TRBV28 and TRBJ2-6 provide the parts outside the CDR3, is DVKVTQSSRYLVKRTGEKVFLECVQDMDHENMFWYRQDPGLGLRLIYFSYDVKMKEKGDIPEGYSVSREKKERFSLILESASTNQTSMYLCASSLIGRRGSGANVLTFGAGSRLTVL.

The J gene is TRBJ1-2, the V gene TRBV4-3, with D tentatively TRBD1 (6 bases). The CDR3 is 15 amino acids. The germline gives CDR1 LGHNA, CDR2 YSLEER. V was pared by 0 bases and J by 14 bases, with 22 bases between. Written as DNA, the CDR3 is TGCGCCAGCAGCCAAGATCGCCGGGGGGCCCGTATCTTTACCTTC. Its translation is CASSQDRRGARIFTF.

A remark on this clone: One junction end does not reproduce the germline sequence, and a read error may be involved. The chain employs TRBV2 and TRBJ1-2, with 10 bases identical to TRBD1. The CDR3 sequence is 11 residues long. The V gene's germline CDR1 is SNHLY and CDR2 FYNNEI. In nucleotides, the CDR3 is TGTGCCAGCAGAGACAGGGGGCGCTTCATCTTC. Translation gives CASRDRGRFIF.

On this clone: The junction departs from the called germline gene at one end, perhaps through a read error. The DNA for the CDR3 is TGTGCCAGCAGTGAAGTTACTAGCGGGTTAAGCACAGATATGCAGTATTTT. The encoded protein is CASSEVTSGLSTDMQYF. The chain employs TRBV6-1 and TRBJ2-3; 9 nucleotides line up with TRBD2. CDR3 length equals 17 residues. The germline V gene has CDR1 MNHNS and CDR2 SASEGT.